The source of this TCR beta chain is a study of T cells in Graves' hyperthyroidism and ophthalmopathy. Ophthalmopathy patients had moderate-to-severe active disease, CAS ≥3, NOSPECS ≥4, and disease duration under 3 months. This clonotype appeared many times. RNA transcripts gave rise to amplified TCR beta CDR3 regions. The HTBI primer set drove a first-round RT-PCR of the TCR CDR3. Using its own MiXCR run on the multiplex PCR reads, TCRdb lists one record per CDR3 protein. Seen here are 390,000 or so distinct CDR3 sequences, 14% to 15% observed once, and the top ten hold less than 15%. The TCR was taken from a man aged 18-30 years with Graves' ophthalmopathy. Material for sequencing was blood.

This CDR3 is CASSPERRTEAFF. In DNA, the CDR3 is TGTGCCAGCAGCCCTGAGCGGAGAACCGAAGCTTTCTTT. This rearrangement joins TRBV7-9 to TRBJ1-1; D not certain. CDR1 and CDR2 from the germline V gene are SEHNR and FQNEAQ (reference sequence). This CDR3 region has 13 residues. Between the trimmed V and J ends, which lost 5 bases and 8 bases, there was a span of 15 bases.